This T cell receptor (beta chain) originates from a study of cytomegalovirus exposure and HLA in healthy donors. About the research overall: Clustering assigned 81% of the approximately 370 genotyped donors to the Caucasian-associated ancestry cluster. Whole-study findings and limits: Highly shared variants forming one cluster were likely a sequencing artifact. Cytomegalovirus association was assigned to approximately 160 TCR beta chains.

The CDR3 totals 16 residues. V was trimmed by 6 bases and J by 5 bases, leaving 17 bases between them. Germline V gene lookup returns CDR1 KGHSH and CDR2 LQKENI. The PCR employed 60 Vbeta primers together with 13 Jbeta primers. The assay was immunoSEQ multiplex PCR, and TCRdb's table has in-frame clones only and misses some. Counted here are under 150,000 clones, around 84% occurring once; the ten biggest clones make up 2.7%. This clone appeared once. The antigen is unknown. Input material: PBMCs. The clonotype comes from a man aged 50-59 years in good health and CMV-seronegative. The chain uses TRBV18 and TRBJ1-6; tentative D call: TRBD1 (5 bases). CDR3: CASSPRVSRDNSPLHF. The CDR3 DNA follows: TGTGCCAGCTCTCCTAGAGTGTCCAGGGATAATTCACCCCTCCACTTT. The full variable domain, completed using reference TRBV18 and TRBJ1-6, is NAGVMQNPRHLVRRRGQEARLRCSPMKGHSHVYWYRQLPEEGLKFMVYLQKENIIDESGMPKERFSAEFPKEGPSILRIQQVVRGDSAAYFCASSPRVSRDNSPLHFGNGTRLTVT.